The rows below give T cell receptor beta chains drawn from one sample of a study of control samples from healthy donors and cancer patients. Generated by immunoSEQ multiplex PCR, the TCRdb table keeps only in-frame clones and is missing some. The sample has 70,000 to 100,000 clones, over 85% seen once; the top ten hold 1.9%. Sequencing was performed on PBMCs. Receptors were obtained from a woman aged 55-70 years with head and neck cancer. The CDR3 runs from the conserved cysteine through the conserved F or W. Fields, in order: D gene, clone size, J gene, CDR3 length, V gene, CDR3 protein, CDR3 DNA. A D gene is named only where the DNA matches it firmly. Only part of the rows carry a size: once, few, many, or a class if the clone is expanded.

D gene: TRBD2
clone size: .
J gene: TRBJ2-3
CDR3 length: 19
V gene: TRBV7-9
CDR3 protein: CASSLGLAGGRASTDTQYF
CDR3 DNA: TGTGCCAGCAGCTTAGGGCTAGCGGGAGGACGTGCTAGCACAGATACGCAGTATTTT

D gene: .
clone size: .
J gene: TRBJ2-3
CDR3 length: 15
V gene: TRBV5-1
CDR3 protein: CASSLGAARTDTQYF
CDR3 DNA: TGCGCCAGCAGCTTGGGGGCGGCCCGCACAGATACGCAGTATTTT

D gene: .
clone size: few
J gene: TRBJ1-1
CDR3 length: 17
V gene: TRBV4-2
CDR3 protein: CASSRGRIGRGNTEAFF
CDR3 DNA: TGTGCCAGCAGCCGAGGACGAATAGGACGGGGGAACACTGAAGCTTTCTTT

D gene: TRBD2
clone size: .
J gene: TRBJ2-3
CDR3 length: 13
V gene: TRBV3-1/TRBV3-2
CDR3 protein: CASSHASGGLMYF
CDR3 DNA: TGTGCCAGCAGCCATGCTAGCGGGGGACTCATGTATTTT

D gene: TRBD2
clone size: .
J gene: TRBJ2-7
CDR3 length: 16
V gene: TRBV5-1
CDR3 protein: CASSLGGGRAVYEQYF
CDR3 DNA: TGCGCCAGCAGCTTGGGAGGCGGGAGGGCCGTCTACGAGCAGTACTTC

D gene: .
clone size: .
J gene: TRBJ1-3
CDR3 length: 14
V gene: TRBV6-6
CDR3 protein: CASSYSDIEDTIYF
CDR3 DNA: TGTGCCAGCAGTTATTCGGATATCGAAGACACCATATATTTT

D gene: .
clone size: .
J gene: TRBJ2-7
CDR3 length: 14
V gene: TRBV29-1
CDR3 protein: CSVEEGRIGLEQYF
CDR3 DNA: TGCAGCGTTGAAGAGGGACGGATAGGACTCGAGCAGTACTTC

D gene: .
clone size: .
J gene: TRBJ2-3
CDR3 length: 11
V gene: TRBV20-1
CDR3 protein: CSASNGDTQYF
CDR3 DNA: TGCAGTGCTAGTAACGGAGATACGCAGTATTTT

D gene: .
clone size: .
J gene: TRBJ2-1
CDR3 length: 15
V gene: TRBV18
CDR3 protein: CASSPMGGASNEQFF
CDR3 DNA: TGTGCCAGCTCACCAATGGGGGGTGCCTCTAATGAGCAGTTCTTC

D gene: .
clone size: .
J gene: TRBJ2-1
CDR3 length: 16
V gene: TRBV19
CDR3 protein: CASSIGGTPQYNEQFF
CDR3 DNA: TGTGCCAGTAGTATAGGAGGAACACCCCAGTACAATGAGCAGTTCTTC

D gene: .
clone size: .
J gene: TRBJ2-3
CDR3 length: 12
V gene: TRBV29-1
CDR3 protein: CSVRDSTDTQYF
CDR3 DNA: TGCAGCGTCCGGGACAGCACAGATACGCAGTATTTT

D gene: TRBD2
clone size: .
J gene: TRBJ2-7
CDR3 length: 14
V gene: TRBV18
CDR3 protein: CASSAGTRGYEQYF
CDR3 DNA: TGTGCCAGCTCAGCCGGGACTAGGGGCTACGAGCAGTACTTC

D gene: TRBD2
clone size: .
J gene: TRBJ2-1
CDR3 length: 18
V gene: TRBV6-2/TRBV6-3
CDR3 protein: CASSYSLQPGLDDNEQFF
CDR3 DNA: TGTGCCAGCAGTTATTCACTACAACCGGGACTAGACGACAATGAGCAGTTCTTC

D gene: .
clone size: .
J gene: TRBJ2-1
CDR3 length: 11
V gene: TRBV6-2/TRBV6-3
CDR3 protein: CASSHGTIQFF
CDR3 DNA: TGTGCCAGCAGTCATGGGACCATCCAGTTCTTC

D gene: TRBD1
clone size: .
J gene: TRBJ2-7
CDR3 length: 14
V gene: TRBV19
CDR3 protein: CASSIPGQLYEQYF
CDR3 DNA: TGTGCCAGTAGTATTCCGGGACAGCTCTACGAGCAGTACTTC

D gene: .
clone size: .
J gene: TRBJ1-6
CDR3 length: 15
V gene: TRBV6-1
CDR3 protein: CASSEVPGARSPLHF
CDR3 DNA: TGTGCCAGCAGTGAAGTGCCGGGGGCGCGGTCACCCCTCCACTTT

D gene: .
clone size: .
J gene: TRBJ2-1
CDR3 length: 13
V gene: TRBV19
CDR3 protein: CASSIPFYNEQFF
CDR3 DNA: TGTGCCAGTAGTATACCGTTCTACAATGAGCAGTTCTTC

D gene: .
clone size: .
J gene: TRBJ1-3
CDR3 length: 12
V gene: TRBV30
CDR3 protein: CAWSTGSDTIYF
CDR3 DNA: TGTGCCTGGAGTACGGGCTCGGACACCATATATTTT

D gene: .
clone size: .
J gene: TRBJ1-2
CDR3 length: 14
V gene: TRBV6-2/TRBV6-3
CDR3 protein: CASSRDSANYGYTF
CDR3 DNA: TGTGCCAGCAGTCGAGACAGTGCTAACTATGGCTACACCTTC

D gene: TRBD1
clone size: .
J gene: TRBJ1-2
CDR3 length: 15
V gene: TRBV7-2
CDR3 protein: CASSLGDSRNYGYTF
CDR3 DNA: TGTGCCAGCAGCTTAGGGGACAGCAGAAACTATGGCTACACCTTC

D gene: .
clone size: .
J gene: TRBJ2-3
CDR3 length: 10
V gene: TRBV20-1
CDR3 protein: CSAATDTQYF
CDR3 DNA: TGCAGTGCGGCTACTGATACGCAGTATTTT

D gene: .
clone size: once
J gene: TRBJ1-1
CDR3 length: 16
V gene: TRBV5-6
CDR3 protein: CASSLVFSTGRMEAFF
CDR3 DNA: TGTGCCAGCAGCTTGGTTTTTAGCACAGGGAGGATGGAAGCTTTCTTT

D gene: TRBD2
clone size: .
J gene: TRBJ2-1
CDR3 length: 14
V gene: TRBV24-1
CDR3 protein: CATRPAGPYNEQFF
CDR3 DNA: TGTGCCACCCGACCAGCGGGGCCCTACAATGAGCAGTTCTTC

D gene: .
clone size: .
J gene: TRBJ1-3
CDR3 length: 14
V gene: TRBV5-4
CDR3 protein: CASSLDPSGNTIYF
CDR3 DNA: TGTGCCAGCAGCTTAGACCCCTCTGGAAACACCATATATTTT

D gene: .
clone size: .
J gene: TRBJ2-6
CDR3 length: 19
V gene: TRBV5-5
CDR3 protein: CASSPQVTAIYSGANVLTF
CDR3 DNA: TGTGCCAGCAGCCCTCAAGTTACAGCGATTTACTCTGGGGCCAACGTCCTGACTTTC

D gene: .
clone size: .
J gene: TRBJ2-7
CDR3 length: 16
V gene: TRBV18
CDR3 protein: CASSPNPDIFSYEQYF
CDR3 DNA: TGTGCCAGCTCACCGAACCCGGACATCTTTTCCTACGAGCAGTACTTC

D gene: .
clone size: .
J gene: TRBJ2-6
CDR3 length: 17
V gene: TRBV3-1/TRBV3-2
CDR3 protein: CASSPRRSSVGANVLTF
CDR3 DNA: TGTGCCAGCAGTCCCCGCAGATCTTCGGTTGGGGCCAACGTCCTGACTTTC

D gene: .
clone size: once
J gene: TRBJ2-1
CDR3 length: 19
V gene: TRBV7-8
CDR3 protein: CASSFPRGRGSRADNEQFF
CDR3 DNA: TGTGCCAGCAGCTTCCCCCGCGGACGGGGGTCGCGGGCCGACAATGAGCAGTTCTTC

D gene: .
clone size: .
J gene: TRBJ2-1
CDR3 length: 13
V gene: TRBV7-3
CDR3 protein: CASSFSQYNEQFF
CDR3 DNA: TGTGCCAGCAGCTTCAGCCAGTACAATGAGCAGTTCTTC

D gene: TRBD2
clone size: .
J gene: TRBJ2-7
CDR3 length: 16
V gene: TRBV7-8
CDR3 protein: CASSSGLPLSSYEQYF
CDR3 DNA: TGTGCCAGCAGCTCGGGACTACCGTTGAGCTCCTACGAGCAGTACTTC

D gene: .
clone size: .
J gene: TRBJ2-5
CDR3 length: 14
V gene: TRBV5-1
CDR3 protein: CASSLGDLMETQYF
CDR3 DNA: TGCGCCAGCAGCTTGGGGGACCTCATGGAGACCCAGTACTTC

D gene: TRBD1
clone size: .
J gene: TRBJ1-2
CDR3 length: 16
V gene: TRBV4-2
CDR3 protein: CASSQETNRGIDGYTF
CDR3 DNA: TGTGCCAGCAGCCAAGAAACGAACAGGGGAATAGATGGCTACACCTTC

D gene: TRBD1
clone size: .
J gene: TRBJ1-1
CDR3 length: 14
V gene: TRBV6-4
CDR3 protein: CASSEDRENTEAFF
CDR3 DNA: TGTGCCAGCAGTGAGGACAGGGAAAACACTGAAGCTTTCTTT

D gene: .
clone size: .
J gene: TRBJ1-1
CDR3 length: 11
V gene: TRBV12-5
CDR3 protein: CASTGRTEAFF
CDR3 DNA: TGTGCTAGTACAGGGCGAACTGAAGCTTTCTTT

D gene: TRBD1
clone size: .
J gene: TRBJ2-5
CDR3 length: 15
V gene: TRBV5-1
CDR3 protein: CASSLTGVVQETQYF
CDR3 DNA: TGCGCCAGCAGCTTGACAGGGGTTGTCCAAGAGACCCAGTACTTC

D gene: .
clone size: .
J gene: TRBJ2-1
CDR3 length: 16
V gene: TRBV6-1
CDR3 protein: CASSEFPRRPSNEQFF
CDR3 DNA: TGTGCCAGCAGTGAGTTTCCCAGGAGGCCCTCGAATGAGCAGTTCTTC

D gene: TRBD2
clone size: once
J gene: TRBJ2-7
CDR3 length: 15
V gene: TRBV7-2
CDR3 protein: CASSPLAGGLYEQYF
CDR3 DNA: TGTGCCAGCAGCCCACTAGCGGGAGGGCTCTACGAGCAGTACTTC

D gene: TRBD2
clone size: .
J gene: TRBJ2-1
CDR3 length: 16
V gene: TRBV19
CDR3 protein: CASSIVGTSGYNEQFF
CDR3 DNA: TGTGCCAGTAGTATAGTAGGAACTAGCGGTTACAATGAGCAGTTCTTC

D gene: .
clone size: .
J gene: TRBJ2-3
CDR3 length: 15
V gene: TRBV5-1
CDR3 protein: CASRSTPVGTDTQYF
CDR3 DNA: TGCGCCAGCCGCTCAACCCCGGTCGGAACAGATACGCAGTATTTT

D gene: .
clone size: .
J gene: TRBJ2-4
CDR3 length: 14
V gene: TRBV14
CDR3 protein: CASRGSESKNIQYF
CDR3 DNA: TGTGCCTCAAGGGGCAGCGAGAGCAAAAACATTCAGTACTTC

D gene: .
clone size: .
J gene: TRBJ2-3
CDR3 length: 16
V gene: TRBV28
CDR3 protein: CASSFLAATSTDTQYF
CDR3 DNA: TGTGCCAGCAGCTTCTTGGCGGCAACTAGCACAGATACGCAGTATTTT

D gene: TRBD2
clone size: .
J gene: TRBJ2-1
CDR3 length: 16
V gene: TRBV3-1/TRBV3-2
CDR3 protein: CASSQGTSGRSNEQFF
CDR3 DNA: TGTGCCAGCAGCCAAGGGACTAGCGGGAGGTCGAATGAGCAGTTCTTC

D gene: TRBD2
clone size: .
J gene: TRBJ2-2
CDR3 length: 15
V gene: TRBV7-2
CDR3 protein: CASRPLAGGTGELFF
CDR3 DNA: TGTGCCAGCAGGCCGCTAGCGGGAGGAACCGGGGAGCTGTTTTTT

D gene: TRBD2
clone size: .
J gene: TRBJ2-1
CDR3 length: 16
V gene: TRBV5-1
CDR3 protein: CASSLVTSGRAGEQFF
CDR3 DNA: TGCGCCAGCAGCTTGGTCACTAGCGGGAGGGCCGGTGAGCAGTTCTTC

D gene: .
clone size: .
J gene: TRBJ2-5
CDR3 length: 12
V gene: TRBV25-1
CDR3 protein: CASSEVKETQYF
CDR3 DNA: TGTGCCAGCAGTGAAGTGAAAGAGACCCAGTACTTC

D gene: .
clone size: .
J gene: TRBJ2-5
CDR3 length: 15
V gene: TRBV7-9
CDR3 protein: CASSLEALGLRAQYF
CDR3 DNA: TGTGCCAGCAGCTTAGAAGCCCTTGGCCTCCGGGCCCAGTACTTC

D gene: .
clone size: .
J gene: TRBJ2-7
CDR3 length: 16
V gene: TRBV27
CDR3 protein: CASSLSKGRYVYEQYF
CDR3 DNA: TGTGCCAGCAGTTTATCAAAAGGACGGTACGTCTACGAGCAGTACTTC

D gene: .
clone size: .
J gene: TRBJ1-5
CDR3 length: 15
V gene: TRBV25-1
CDR3 protein: CASSDSLTVGQPQHF
CDR3 DNA: TGTGCCAGCAGTGACAGTTTGACAGTTGGTCAGCCCCAGCATTTT

D gene: .
clone size: .
J gene: TRBJ1-1
CDR3 length: 14
V gene: TRBV5-8
CDR3 protein: CASGSPGMSTEAFF
CDR3 DNA: TGTGCCAGCGGATCACCAGGGATGAGCACTGAAGCTTTCTTT

D gene: .
clone size: .
J gene: TRBJ1-1
CDR3 length: 13
V gene: TRBV7-6
CDR3 protein: CASSFQRGTEAFF
CDR3 DNA: TGTGCCAGCAGCTTTCAGCGGGGCACTGAAGCTTTCTTT

D gene: .
clone size: .
J gene: TRBJ2-3
CDR3 length: 16
V gene: TRBV9
CDR3 protein: CASSSQGGPITDTQYF
CDR3 DNA: TGTGCCAGCAGCTCCCAGGGGGGACCCATCACAGATACGCAGTATTTT

D gene: .
clone size: .
J gene: TRBJ1-1
CDR3 length: 13
V gene: TRBV7-6
CDR3 protein: CASSRDLNTEAFF
CDR3 DNA: TGTGCCAGCAGCCGGGACCTTAACACTGAAGCTTTCTTT

D gene: .
clone size: .
J gene: TRBJ1-5
CDR3 length: 14
V gene: TRBV5-1
CDR3 protein: CASSLVGGGQPQHF
CDR3 DNA: TGCGCCAGCAGCTTGGTTGGGGGTGGCCAGCCCCAGCATTTT

D gene: .
clone size: .
J gene: TRBJ1-2
CDR3 length: 15
V gene: TRBV30
CDR3 protein: CAWNGRTGANYGYTF
CDR3 DNA: TGTGCCTGGAATGGGAGGACCGGAGCTAACTATGGCTACACCTTC